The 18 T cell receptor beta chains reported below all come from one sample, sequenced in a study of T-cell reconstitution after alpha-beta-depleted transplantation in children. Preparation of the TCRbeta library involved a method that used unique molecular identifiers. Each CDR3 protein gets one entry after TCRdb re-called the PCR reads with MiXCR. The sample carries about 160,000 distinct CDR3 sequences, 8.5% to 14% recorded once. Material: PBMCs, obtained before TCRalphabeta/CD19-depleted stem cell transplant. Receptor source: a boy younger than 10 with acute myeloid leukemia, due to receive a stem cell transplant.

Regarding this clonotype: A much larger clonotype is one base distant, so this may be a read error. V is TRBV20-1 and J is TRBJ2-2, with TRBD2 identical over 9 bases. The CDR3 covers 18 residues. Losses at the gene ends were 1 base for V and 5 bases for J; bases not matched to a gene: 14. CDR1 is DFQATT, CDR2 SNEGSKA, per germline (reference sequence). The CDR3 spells CSARGASGNPQTTGELFF. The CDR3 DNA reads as TGCAGTGCTAGAGGGGCTAGCGGGAACCCTCAAACGACCGGGGAGCTGTTTTTT.

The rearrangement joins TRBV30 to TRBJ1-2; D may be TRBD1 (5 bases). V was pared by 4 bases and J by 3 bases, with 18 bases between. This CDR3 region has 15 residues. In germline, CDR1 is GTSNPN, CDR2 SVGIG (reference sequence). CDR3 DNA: TGTGCCTGGATCTCACCTTTGGGGGGGTACTATGGCTACACCTTC. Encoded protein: CAWISPLGGYYGYTF.

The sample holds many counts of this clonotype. The CDR3 DNA is TGTGCCAGCAGTTTATGGGGGACAGGGACTGAGCAGTTCTTC. Translating gives CASSLWGTGTEQFF. The J gene is TRBJ2-1, the V gene TRBV28, with 9 bases matching TRBD1. The CDR3 covers 14 residues. J gave up 9 bases and V 0 bases, and 3 bases lay outside the gene matches. The germline V gene encodes CDR1 MDHEN and CDR2 SYDVKM.

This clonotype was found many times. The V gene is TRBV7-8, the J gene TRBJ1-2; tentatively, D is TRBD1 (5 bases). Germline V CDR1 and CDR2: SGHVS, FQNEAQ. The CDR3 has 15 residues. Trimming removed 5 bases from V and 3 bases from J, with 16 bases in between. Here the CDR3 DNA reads TGTGCCAGCAGCCATGGGACCGAGGGGTACTATGGCTACACCTTC. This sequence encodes CASSHGTEGYYGYTF.

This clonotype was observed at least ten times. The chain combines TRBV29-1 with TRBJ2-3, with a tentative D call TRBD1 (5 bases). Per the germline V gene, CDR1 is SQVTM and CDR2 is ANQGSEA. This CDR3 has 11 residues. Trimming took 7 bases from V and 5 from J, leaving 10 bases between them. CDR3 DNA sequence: TGCAGCGAGGCTAGGGGAGATACGCAGTATTTT. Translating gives CSEARGDTQYF.

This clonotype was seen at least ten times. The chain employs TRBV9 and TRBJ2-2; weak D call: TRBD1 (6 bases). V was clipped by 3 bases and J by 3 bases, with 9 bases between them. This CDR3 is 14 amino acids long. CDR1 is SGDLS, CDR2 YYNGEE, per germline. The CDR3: CASSARQDTGELFF. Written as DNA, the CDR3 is TGTGCCAGCAGCGCCAGACAGGACACCGGGGAGCTGTTTTTT.

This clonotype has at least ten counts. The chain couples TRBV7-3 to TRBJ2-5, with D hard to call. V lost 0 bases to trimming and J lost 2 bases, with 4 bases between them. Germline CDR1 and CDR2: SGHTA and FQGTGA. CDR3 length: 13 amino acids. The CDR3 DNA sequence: TGTGCCAGCAGCTTAACCTTACAAGAGACCCAGTACTTC. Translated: CASSLTLQETQYF.

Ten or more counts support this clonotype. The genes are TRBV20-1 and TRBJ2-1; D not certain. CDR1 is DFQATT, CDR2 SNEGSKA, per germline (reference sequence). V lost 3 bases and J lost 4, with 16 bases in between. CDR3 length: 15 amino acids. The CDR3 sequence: CSASRWPGRYNEQFF. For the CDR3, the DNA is TGCAGTGCTAGTCGGTGGCCGGGTCGTTACAATGAGCAGTTCTTC.

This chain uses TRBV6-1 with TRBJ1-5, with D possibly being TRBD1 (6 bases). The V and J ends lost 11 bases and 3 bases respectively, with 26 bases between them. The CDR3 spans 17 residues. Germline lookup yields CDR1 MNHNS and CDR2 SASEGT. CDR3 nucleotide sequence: TGTGCCGGCATGTGGCAATGCGAAACAGGGTCCAATCAGCCCCAGCATTTT. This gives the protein CAGMWQCETGSNQPQHF.

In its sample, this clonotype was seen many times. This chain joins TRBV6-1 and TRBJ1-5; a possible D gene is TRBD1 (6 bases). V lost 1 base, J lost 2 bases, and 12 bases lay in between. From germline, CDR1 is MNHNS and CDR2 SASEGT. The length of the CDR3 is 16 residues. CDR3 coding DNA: TGTGCCAGCAGTGAAGGAGGGGGTTGGGGCAATCAGCCCCAGCATTTT. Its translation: CASSEGGGWGNQPQHF.

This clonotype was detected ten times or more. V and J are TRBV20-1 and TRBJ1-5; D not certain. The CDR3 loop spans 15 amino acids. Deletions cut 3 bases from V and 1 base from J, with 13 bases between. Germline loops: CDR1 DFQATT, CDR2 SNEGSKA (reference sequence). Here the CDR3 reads CSAREDGLSNQPQHF. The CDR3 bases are TGCAGTGCTAGGGAGGACGGACTAAGCAATCAGCCCCAGCATTTT.

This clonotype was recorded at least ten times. CDR3 sequence reads: CASTTAGYNEQFF. In DNA form, the CDR3 reads TGTGCCAGCACTACCGCGGGGTACAATGAGCAGTTCTTC. This chain links TRBV6-1 with TRBJ2-1, with D possibly TRBD2 on 6 matching bases. Germline loops: CDR1 MNHNS, CDR2 SASEGT. With 7 bases removed from V and 4 bases from J, the gap between germline ends came to 11 bases. The CDR3 has 13 amino acids.

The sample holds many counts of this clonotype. CDR3 sequence reads: CASSSGTQGDEQFF. Here the CDR3 DNA reads TGTGCCAGCAGCTCCGGGACACAGGGCGATGAGCAGTTCTTC. This chain links TRBV11-3 with TRBJ2-1, with D perhaps matching TRBD1 (6 bases). Trimming removed 4 bases from V and 8 bases from J, with 15 bases in between. The CDR3 loop spans 14 amino acids. Germline CDR1 and CDR2: SGHNT and YENEEA.

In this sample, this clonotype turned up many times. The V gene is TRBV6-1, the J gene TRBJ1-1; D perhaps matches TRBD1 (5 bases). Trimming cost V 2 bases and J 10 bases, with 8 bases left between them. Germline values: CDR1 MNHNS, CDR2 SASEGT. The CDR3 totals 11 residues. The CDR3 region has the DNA TGTGCCAGCAGTGAATGGGGGGGAGCTTTCTTT. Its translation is CASSEWGGAFF.

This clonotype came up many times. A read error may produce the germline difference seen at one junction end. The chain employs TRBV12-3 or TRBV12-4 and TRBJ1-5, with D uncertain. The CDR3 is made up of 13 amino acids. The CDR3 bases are TGTGCCAGCAGTTTATACCTGGATCACCCCCAGCATTTT. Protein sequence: CASSLYLDHPQHF.

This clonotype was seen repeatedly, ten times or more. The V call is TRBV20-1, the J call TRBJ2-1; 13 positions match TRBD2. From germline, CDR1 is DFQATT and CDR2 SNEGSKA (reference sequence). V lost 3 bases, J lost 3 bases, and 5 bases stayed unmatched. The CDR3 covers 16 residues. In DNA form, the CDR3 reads TGCAGTGCTAGTGGGGGACTAGCGGGACGCTACAATGAGCAGTTCTTC. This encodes CSASGGLAGRYNEQFF.

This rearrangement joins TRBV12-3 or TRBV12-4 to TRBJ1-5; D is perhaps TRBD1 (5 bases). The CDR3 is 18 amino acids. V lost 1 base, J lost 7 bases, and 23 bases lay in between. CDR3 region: CASSLGSDSGNRYQPQHF. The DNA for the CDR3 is TGTGCCAGCAGTTTAGGGTCCGACAGTGGGAATAGGTACCAGCCCCAGCATTTT.

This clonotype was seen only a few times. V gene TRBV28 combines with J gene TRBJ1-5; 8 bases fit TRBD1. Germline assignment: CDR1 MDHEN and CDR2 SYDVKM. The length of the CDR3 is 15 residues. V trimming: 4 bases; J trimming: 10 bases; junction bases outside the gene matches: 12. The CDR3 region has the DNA TGTGCCAGCAGTTCATACGACAGGGGCCTAGGCCCCCAGCATTTT. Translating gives CASSSYDRGLGPQHF.